Following are 26 T cell receptor beta chains from one sample sequenced in a study of vaccination and CD4 T cells after COVID-19. Which antigens these TCRs recognize remains unknown. Scientists ran DNA taken from cultured CD4+ T cells through the Oncomine TCR Beta short-read assay for sequencing. In this case, cultured CD4+ T cells provided the extracted genomic DNA. TCRdb re-called the PCR reads through MiXCR, storing one row per CDR3 protein. The repertoire has about 8,500 distinct CDR3 sequences, about 38% of them found once; the top ten carry roughly a quarter. Treatment noted: roughly 10-day PBMC culture with coronavirus spike peptide pools or control peptides (ViraFEST assay). According to the study, CD4+ T cells from the unexposed donor were gathered ahead of the COVID-19 pandemic (2011-2018). The specimen sequenced was CD4+ T cells from blood, cultured in vitro. The receptors were gathered from a human donor in good health.

The rearrangement joins TRBV11-2 to TRBJ1-2; the match to TRBD1 covers 8 bases. This CDR3 is 14 amino acids long. Germline V gives CDR1 SGHAT, CDR2 FQNNGV. V trimming: 6 bases; J trimming: 0 bases; junction bases outside the gene matches: 3. The CDR3 sequence is CASSRTGSNYGYTF. The CDR3 coding sequence is TGTGCCAGCAGTAGGACAGGGTCTAACTATGGCTACACCTTC.

The rearrangement uses TRBV30 and TRBJ1-5, with 8 bases fitting TRBD1. The CDR3 has 13 residues. Germline V gene sequence: CDR1 GTSNPN, CDR2 SVGIG (reference sequence). After removal of 2 bases from V and 5 bases from J, the junction contained 2 bases not matched to a gene. DNA of the CDR3: TGTGCCTGGAGTACAGGGGGTGATCAGCCCCAGCATTTT. It translates to CAWSTGGDQPQHF.

This chain links TRBV7-2 with TRBJ1-2; 8 bases agree with TRBD1. Germline V gene lookup returns CDR1 SGHTA and CDR2 FQGNSA. V was clipped by 6 bases and J by 0 bases; unmatched bases: 6. This CDR3 region has 15 residues. The CDR3 region is CASSRQGLPNYGYTF. In DNA, the CDR3 is TGTGCCAGCAGTCGACAGGGGCTCCCTAACTATGGCTACACCTTC.

The genes are TRBV20-1 and TRBJ1-5; D is unclear. Trimming stripped 2 bases from V and 4 bases from J, with 18 bases between. From germline, CDR1 is DFQATT and CDR2 SNEGSKA (reference sequence). The CDR3 loop spans 16 amino acids. The CDR3 nucleotides are TGCAGTGCTAGAAGGCCCGTACTAAACCCTAATCAGCCCCAGCATTTT. Protein: CSARRPVLNPNQPQHF.

The chain recombines TRBV20-1 with TRBJ1-2; D unresolved. V shed 2 bases and J shed 2 bases, with 12 bases lying between them. Germline CDR1 is DFQATT and CDR2 is SNEGSKA (reference sequence). The CDR3 length is 14 residues. The CDR3 region is CSARLSKNNYGYTF. Here the CDR3 DNA reads TGCAGTGCTAGACTCAGTAAGAACAACTATGGCTACACCTTC.

This chain's CDR3 is CSAQGNTAGGTDTQYF. The CDR3, as DNA: TGCAGTGCTCAGGGAAATACAGCGGGAGGGACAGATACGCAGTATTTT. The gene calls are TRBV20-1 and TRBJ2-3, with 10 bases identical to TRBD2. The junction had 11 bases not matched to a gene; V was cut back by 5 bases and J by 3 bases. Germline V gene lookup returns CDR1 DFQATT and CDR2 SNEGSKA (reference sequence). The CDR3 extends over 16 amino acids.

The chain links TRBV28 to TRBJ1-1; D remains ambiguous. The CDR3 totals 11 residues. From germline, CDR1 is MDHEN and CDR2 SYDVKM. Trimming removed 1 base from V and 11 bases from J, with 8 bases in between. For the CDR3, the DNA is TGTGCCAGCAGTTTATTCCCTAGGGCTTTCTTT. Protein product: CASSLFPRAFF.

This clonotype was counted a few times. This rearrangement joins TRBV7-2 to TRBJ1-1; no firm D call. Trimming pared 4 bases from V and 4 bases from J, leaving 13 bases between. The germline CDR1 and CDR2 sequences are SGHTA and FQGNSA. The CDR3 sequence is 14 residues long. CDR3 sequence (DNA): TGTGCCAGCAGCTGGGCAGGTCGGGGCACTGAAGCTTTCTTT. As protein: CASSWAGRGTEAFF.

The chain carries TRBV7-2 and TRBJ2-5, with TRBD1 matching over 9 bases. The CDR3 runs 16 residues. Germline V gives CDR1 SGHTA, CDR2 FQGNSA. V was clipped by 4 bases and J by 6 bases; unmatched bases: 12. This CDR3 is CASSSRDRVGTQTQYF. The CDR3 region has the DNA TGTGCCAGCAGCTCCCGGGACAGGGTTGGGACGCAGACCCAGTACTTC.

The V call is TRBV7-9, the J call TRBJ2-5; D gene uncertain. V lost 11 bases, J lost 4 bases, and 11 bases lay in between. The CDR3 loop spans 11 amino acids. The germline V gene has CDR1 SEHNR and CDR2 FQNEAQ (reference sequence). CDR3 sequence: CAGVFGETQYF. For the CDR3, the DNA is TGTGCCGGGGTCTTCGGAGAGACCCAGTACTTC.

The rearrangement links TRBV2 to TRBJ2-3; possible D gene TRBD1, 6 bases. Germline CDR1 and CDR2: SNHLY and FYNNEI. The ends were cut back, 5 bases at V and 0 bases at J, with 15 bases in the middle. This CDR3 is 16 amino acids long. The CDR3 nucleotides are TGTGCCAGCAGTCGAACCGGGACATATAGCACAGATACGCAGTATTTT. Translation gives CASSRTGTYSTDTQYF.

The chain links TRBV6-4 to TRBJ2-3; D might be TRBD2 (5 bases). V gave up 0 bases and J gave up 4 bases, with 8 bases separating them. This CDR3 comprises 14 residues. Germline V CDR1 and CDR2: MRHNA, SNTAGT. CDR3 DNA sequence: TGTGCCAGCAGTGACTCAGAGGGCTCAGATACGCAGTATTTT. It is translated as CASSDSEGSDTQYF.

This clonotype has more than one count but fewer than ten. The V call is TRBV20-1, the J call TRBJ2-7; 9 bases agree with TRBD2. Germline CDR1 reads DFQATT; CDR2 reads SNEGSKA (reference sequence). J lost 1 base, V lost 5 bases, and 6 bases had no gene match. CDR3 length: 14 residues. The CDR3 reads CSAFSGSNSYEQYF. The DNA for the CDR3 is TGCAGTGCTTTTAGCGGGAGCAATTCCTACGAGCAGTACTTC.

This sequence joins TRBV27 and TRBJ2-7; the D gene is possibly TRBD2 (5 bases). The CDR3 runs 12 residues. V was clipped by 3 bases and J by 6 bases, with 9 bases between them. Germline V lookup: CDR1 MNHEY, CDR2 SMNVEV (reference sequence). CDR3 amino acids: CASSFFGVEQYF. CDR3 coding DNA: TGTGCCAGCAGTTTCTTCGGGGTCGAGCAGTACTTC.

This clonotype was seen only a few times. J is TRBJ2-7 and V is TRBV10-1; TRBD2 might be the D (5 bases). V was pared by 3 bases and J by 3 bases, with 12 bases between. CDR1 WNHNN and CDR2 SYGVQD come from the germline V gene (reference sequence). The CDR3 runs 14 residues. The CDR3 reads CASSDRGSRYEQYF. CDR3 nucleotides: TGCGCCAGCAGTGATCGAGGGAGTCGCTACGAGCAGTACTTC.

The V gene is TRBV18, the J gene TRBJ2-3; D may be TRBD2 (6 bases). CDR3 length equals 14 residues. V lost 2 bases to trimming and J lost 6 bases, with 12 bases between them. CDR1 is KGHSH, CDR2 LQKENI, per germline. The CDR3 region is CASSPIPGGDTQYF. DNA for the CDR3: TGTGCCAGCTCACCAATCCCTGGAGGGGATACGCAGTATTTT.

V gene TRBV7-8 combines with J gene TRBJ2-2; D unclear. Trimming shortened V by 4 bases and J by 6 bases, and 9 bases separated the two germline ends. The CDR3 is 13 amino acids. Looked up from germline, CDR1 is SGHVS and CDR2 is FQNEAQ. The CDR3 DNA follows: TGTGCCAGCAGCTCCTTTTCGTCCGGGGAGCTGTTTTTT. Translation: CASSSFSSGELFF.

This clonotype was seen only a few times. The J gene is TRBJ2-7, the V gene TRBV20-1, with TRBD2 as a possible D gene (6 bases). The V gene's germline CDR1 is DFQATT and CDR2 SNEGSKA (reference sequence). CDR3 size: 13 residues. Deletions cut 5 bases from V and 1 base from J, with 12 bases between. The chain's CDR3 is CSAAGLASYEQYF. In DNA form, the CDR3 reads TGCAGTGCTGCGGGACTGGCATCCTACGAGCAGTACTTC.

V usage is TRBV4-1 and J usage is TRBJ2-3, with D tentatively TRBD2 (7 bases). Trimming removed 4 bases at V and 2 bases at J, with 16 bases between. The germline V gene has CDR1 MGHRA and CDR2 YSYEKL. The CDR3 is made up of 16 amino acids. Here the CDR3 reads CASSPRGGGSTDTQYF. Written as DNA, the CDR3 is TGCGCCAGCAGCCCAAGGGGCGGGGGCTCCACAGATACGCAGTATTTT.

The rearrangement joins TRBV19 to TRBJ2-7; 10 nucleotides match TRBD1. Germline V lookup: CDR1 LNHDA, CDR2 SQIVND (reference sequence). This CDR3 is built from 16 residues. The V and J ends lost 1 base and 4 bases, in that order; junction bases with no gene match: 7. This chain's CDR3 is CASSIAAGQGDYEQYF. CDR3 nucleotides: TGTGCCAGTAGTATAGCCGCTGGACAGGGGGATTACGAGCAGTACTTC.

This clonotype was recorded a few times. The J gene is TRBJ2-3, the V gene TRBV6-2 or TRBV6-3, with D possibly TRBD1 on 5 matching bases. The CDR3 is made up of 16 amino acids. V lost 6 bases and J lost 4, with 20 bases in between. Germline V gene data show CDR1 as MNHEY and CDR2 as SVGEGT. CDR3: CASRPGRVREADTQYF. CDR3 DNA: TGTGCCAGCAGACCCGGTCGGGTCAGGGAAGCAGATACGCAGTATTTT.

This clonotype was seen only a few times. The chain couples TRBV6-1 to TRBJ1-2, with no clear D. The length of the CDR3 is 14 residues. Germline-derived CDR1 and CDR2 are MNHNS and SASEGT. The V end lost 0 bases, the J end lost 4 bases, and 9 bases lay between the germline ends. CDR3 bases: TGTGCCAGCAGTGAAGCGAGGGCCCGCTATGGCTACACCTTC. It yields the protein CASSEARARYGYTF.

The rearrangement uses TRBV12-3 or TRBV12-4 and TRBJ1-2; the match to TRBD1 covers 12 bases. The CDR3 covers 15 residues. The ends lost 6 bases at V and 4 bases at J; junction bases unmatched: 6. CDR3: CASSRDRGQGYGYTF. The CDR3 coding sequence is TGTGCCAGCAGCCGGGACAGGGGGCAAGGCTATGGCTACACCTTC.

The genes are TRBV27 and TRBJ1-1; 11 bases are shared with TRBD1. Germline V gives CDR1 MNHEY, CDR2 SMNVEV (reference sequence). This CDR3 has 13 amino acids. Trimming removed 8 bases from V and 6 bases from J; junction bases left unmatched: 5. The CDR3 nucleotides are TGTGCCAGCCGGACAGGGGGCGGCCCTGAAGCTTTCTTT. Amino acid sequence: CASRTGGGPEAFF.

This clonotype was seen more than once but under ten times. J is TRBJ1-2 and V is TRBV6-1, with D maybe TRBD1 (5 bases). The CDR3 sequence is 14 residues long. Trimming took 6 bases from V and 9 from J, leaving 20 bases between them. Germline CDR1 reads MNHNS; CDR2 reads SASEGT. The chain's CDR3 is CASRKRGRAMRYTF. As DNA, the CDR3 is TGTGCCAGCAGAAAAAGGGGACGCGCTATGCGCTACACCTTC.

The CDR3 DNA reads TGCAGTGCCCCCCGTCCGGGCACTGAAGCTTTCTTT. Its protein is CSAPRPGTEAFF. This chain links TRBV20-1 with TRBJ1-1; D uncertain. This CDR3 has 12 residues. Looked up from germline, CDR1 is DFQATT and CDR2 is SNEGSKA (reference sequence). V lost 6 bases, J lost 4 bases, and 12 bases lay in between.